A single sample is the source of the 25 T cell receptor beta chains below, sequenced in a study of blood T cell repertoires in COVID-19. Produced via immunoSEQ multiplex PCR; TCRdb's table is partial and in-frame only. The profile covers some 180,000 clones, with approximately 80% appearing a single time and around an eighth taken by the ten largest. The sample consisted of PBMCs or T cells enriched from blood (not recorded which). Receptor source: a man between 60 and 70 years old who had been exposed to COVID-19.

The rearrangement links TRBV7-9 to TRBJ1-2; TRBD1 aligns across 10 bases. This CDR3 has 15 amino acids. The junction had 4 bases not matched to a gene; V was cut back by 4 bases and J by 2 bases. Germline CDR1 is SEHNR and CDR2 is FQNEAQ (reference sequence). CDR3 region: CASSSGTGVNYGYTF. The DNA for the CDR3 is TGTGCCAGCAGCTCCGGGACAGGGGTGAACTATGGCTACACCTTC.

The CDR3 sequence: CASSLRTSGDNEQFF. CDR3 bases: TGTGCCAGCAGTTTAAGGACTAGCGGGGACAATGAGCAGTTCTTC. The V call is TRBV5-4, the J call TRBJ2-1, with 12 bases matching TRBD2. The CDR3 covers 15 residues. Losses at the gene ends were 5 bases for V and 5 bases for J; bases not matched to a gene: 5. Germline CDR1 and CDR2: SGHNT and YYREEE (reference sequence).

J is TRBJ1-1 and V is TRBV6-2 or TRBV6-3, with 7 positions matching TRBD1. V shed 1 base, J shed 4 bases, and the junction held 9 bases outside the gene matches. This CDR3 spans 16 amino acids. Germline CDR1 and CDR2: MNHEY and SVGEGT. This CDR3 is CASSYLLQGMATEAFF. The CDR3 DNA reads TGTGCCAGCAGTTACTTGTTACAGGGGATGGCCACTGAAGCTTTCTTT.

This clone showed up just a few times. The V and J genes are TRBV5-4 and TRBJ2-3; a weak D match, TRBD2 (7 bases). This CDR3 has 16 amino acids. The germline gives CDR1 SGHNT, CDR2 YYREEE (reference sequence). With 0 bases removed from V and 6 bases from J, the gap between germline ends came to 17 bases. The CDR3 protein is CASSLEPQGGEDTQYF. CDR3 nucleotide sequence: TGTGCCAGCAGCTTGGAGCCCCAAGGGGGGGAGGATACGCAGTATTTT.

CDR3 bases: TGTGCCAGCAGCTTCGATCGGGAGGGCCTATTGGGAGAGACCCAGTACTTC. It codes for CASSFDREGLLGETQYF. The chain employs TRBV5-6 and TRBJ2-5; 8 bases are a match to TRBD2. J gave up 4 bases and V 2 bases, and 13 bases lay outside the gene matches. Germline assignment: CDR1 SGHDT and CDR2 YYEEEE. The CDR3 is 17 amino acids.

The chain has TRBV4-3 and TRBJ2-7; 9 positions agree with TRBD2. Germline-derived CDR1 and CDR2 are LGHNA and YSLEER. This CDR3 is 15 amino acids long. V was pared by 0 bases and J by 4 bases, with 4 bases of the junction left unmatched. The DNA of the CDR3 is TGCGCCAGCAGCCAAGATGTTAGCGGGAGATACGAGCAGTACTTC. Translated, it gives CASSQDVSGRYEQYF.

This chain connects TRBV7-9 to TRBJ2-5, with TRBD2 matching 15 bases. Germline assignment: CDR1 SEHNR and CDR2 FQNEAQ (reference sequence). J lost 5 bases, V lost 1 base, and 2 bases had no gene match. CDR3 size: 16 residues. CDR3 residues: CASSLVGLAGGETQYF. CDR3 coding DNA: TGTGCCAGCAGCTTAGTAGGACTAGCGGGAGGGGAGACCCAGTACTTC.

This clone is a singleton in its sample. J is TRBJ2-5 and V is TRBV29-1; D possibly corresponds to TRBD1 (6 bases). CDR1 SQVTM and CDR2 ANQGSEA come from the germline V gene. V gave up 7 bases and J gave up 2 bases, with 17 bases separating them. The length of the CDR3 is 14 residues. CDR3 nucleotides: TGCAGCGCGCCGGGACACGGAACTCAAGAGACCCAGTACTTC. Protein sequence: CSAPGHGTQETQYF.

The gene calls are TRBV9 and TRBJ2-3, with 10 bases aligning to TRBD2. The CDR3 has 16 amino acids. Looked up from germline, CDR1 is SGDLS and CDR2 is YYNGEE. Trimming removed 3 bases from V and 2 bases from J; junction bases left unmatched: 6. The CDR3 here is CASSAVGLAVTDTQYF. CDR3 bases: TGTGCCAGCAGCGCCGTCGGACTAGCGGTCACAGATACGCAGTATTTT.

This rearrangement joins TRBV27 to TRBJ1-5, with D tentatively TRBD1 (5 bases). This CDR3 is built from 14 residues. V lost 4 bases and J lost 7, with 14 bases in between. Germline V gives CDR1 MNHEY, CDR2 SMNVEV (reference sequence). The CDR3 spells CASSSRGGGQPQHF. CDR3 in DNA: TGTGCCAGCAGTTCAAGGGGAGGAGGACAGCCCCAGCATTTT.

In this sample, this clone turned up a few times. V and J are TRBV5-4 and TRBJ1-5; 9 bases align to TRBD1. In germline, CDR1 is SGHNT, CDR2 YYREEE (reference sequence). The J segment lost 3 bases and the V segment lost 2 bases, leaving 3 bases of the junction unmatched. The CDR3 contains 15 residues. This chain's CDR3 is CASSLQGAPNQPQHF. In nucleotides, the CDR3 is TGTGCCAGCAGCTTACAGGGGGCCCCCAATCAGCCCCAGCATTTT.

The V gene is TRBV28, the J gene TRBJ2-3; D is perhaps TRBD2 (5 bases). The CDR3 has 15 amino acids. CDR1 and CDR2 (germline): MDHEN, SYDVKM. V lost 2 bases and J lost 0, with 9 bases in between. This chain's CDR3 is CASSLVGGSTDTQYF. CDR3 sequence (DNA): TGTGCCAGCAGTTTAGTTGGCGGGAGCACAGATACGCAGTATTTT. Looking up the rest from reference TRBV28 and TRBJ2-3 gives the full variable domain: DVKVTQSSRYLVKRTGEKVFLECVQDMDHENMFWYRQDPGLGLRLIYFSYDVKMKEKGDIPEGYSVSREKKERFSLILESASTNQTSMYLCASSLVGGSTDTQYFGPGTRLTVL.

This chain uses TRBV28 with TRBJ2-3; D may be TRBD2 (6 bases). This CDR3 has 15 amino acids. V shed 1 base and J shed 1 base, with 9 bases lying between them. From germline, CDR1 is MDHEN and CDR2 SYDVKM. The CDR3 DNA reads as TGTGCCAGCAGTTTATTTACGGGAGGCACAGATACGCAGTATTTT. Translating it yields CASSLFTGGTDTQYF.

The rearrangement links TRBV11-2 to TRBJ2-1; 16 bases match TRBD2. CDR3 length equals 19 residues. The V gene end was trimmed by 6 bases and the J gene end by 1 base; junction bases not matched to a gene: 9. Germline V gives CDR1 SGHAT, CDR2 FQNNGV. The CDR3 is CASREPGTSGRGSYNEQFF. DNA of the CDR3: TGTGCCAGCAGGGAACCAGGGACTAGCGGGAGGGGGTCCTACAATGAGCAGTTCTTC.

The chain links TRBV10-3 to TRBJ2-5; D may be TRBD1 (6 bases). Trimming pared 4 bases from V and 4 bases from J, leaving 19 bases between. CDR1 is ENHRY and CDR2 is SYGVKD in the germline V gene. The CDR3 is made up of 16 amino acids. The CDR3 bases are TGTGCCATCAGTGTAAATCTCGGAAGGGGGTCAGAGACCCAGTACTTC. Protein product: CAISVNLGRGSETQYF.

The rearrangement joins TRBV15 to TRBJ2-6, with D perhaps matching TRBD1 (6 bases). CDR3 size: 16 residues. V was trimmed by 3 bases and J by 2 bases, leaving 11 bases between them. Looked up from germline, CDR1 is LNHNV and CDR2 is YYDKDF (reference sequence). CDR3 sequence (DNA): TGTGCCACCAGCAGCCCAACAGGGCCTGGGGCCAACGTCCTGACTTTC. It translates to CATSSPTGPGANVLTF.

The chain has TRBV29-1 and TRBJ2-5; 11 bases match TRBD1. V shed 6 bases and J 4 bases; nucleotides not matched to a gene: 1. Germline V gives CDR1 SQVTM, CDR2 ANQGSEA. The CDR3 has 12 amino acids. The CDR3 loop is CSVDRGLETQYF. In DNA form, the CDR3 reads TGCAGCGTGGACAGGGGGCTAGAGACCCAGTACTTC.

The CDR3 nucleotides read TGTGCCTGGATTCCCAGGGGAGGGGAGCACACTGAAGCTTTCTTT. Translation gives CAWIPRGGEHTEAFF. This chain links TRBV30 with TRBJ1-1; a possible D gene is TRBD1 (6 bases). The CDR3 spans 15 residues. Per germline, CDR1 GTSNPN and CDR2 SVGIG (reference sequence). V was clipped by 4 bases and J by 3 bases, with 18 bases between them.

The chain employs TRBV11-3 and TRBJ2-1, with 9 nucleotides matching TRBD1. Looked up from germline, CDR1 is SGHNT and CDR2 is YENEEA. After removal of 1 base from V and 8 bases from J, the junction contained 12 bases not matched to a gene. CDR3 length: 17 amino acids. The CDR3 nucleotides read TGTGCCAGCAGCTTAGGGGTGTGGGACAGGGCATCGGATGAGCAGTTCTTC. Translated: CASSLGVWDRASDEQFF.

The V call is TRBV7-3, the J call TRBJ2-1; 8 bases are a match to TRBD2. J gave up 5 bases and V 3 bases, and 12 bases lay outside the gene matches. There are 17 residues in the CDR3. Germline-derived CDR1 and CDR2 are SGHTA and FQGTGA. CDR3 sequence reads: CASSLDYTGTRNNEQFF. For the CDR3, the DNA is TGTGCCAGCAGCTTGGATTACACCGGGACTAGAAACAATGAGCAGTTCTTC.

The V call is TRBV21-1, the J call TRBJ2-1; the table calls TRBD1, which could not be checked here. TRBV21-1 is an annotated pseudogene. This CDR3 has 17 amino acids. The CDR3 region is CASRRLGQGVTYNEQFF. Written as DNA, the CDR3 is TGTGCCAGCAGACGTCTCGGACAGGGGGTCACCTACAATGAGCAGTTCTTC.

The gene calls are TRBV28 and TRBJ2-3, with 14 bases fitting TRBD2. V was pared by 6 bases and J by 4 bases, with 6 bases of the junction left unmatched. Germline V CDR1 and CDR2: MDHEN, SYDVKM. The length of the CDR3 is 16 residues. CDR3 nucleotide sequence: TGTGCCAGCAGATCAGCGGGACTAGCGGGAGCAGATACGCAGTATTTT. Encoded protein: CASRSAGLAGADTQYF.

The chain employs TRBV14 and TRBJ1-2, with TRBD1 as a possible D gene (6 bases). Per germline, CDR1 SGHDN and CDR2 FVKESK. CDR3 size: 13 residues. Between the trimmed V and J ends, which lost 3 bases and 4 bases, there was a span of 9 bases. The CDR3 DNA follows: TGTGCCAGCAGCCAGGGGGCGACCTATGGCTACACCTTC. It translates to CASSQGATYGYTF.

The chain employs TRBV28 and TRBJ1-1, with 8 bases fitting TRBD1. J lost 4 bases, V lost 11 bases, and 15 bases had no gene match. CDR3 length: 15 residues. The germline V gene has CDR1 MDHEN and CDR2 SYDVKM. The CDR3 DNA reads as TGTGCCCGACCGACAGGGGAGGAGGAGGGCACTGAAGCTTTCTTT. Translation: CARPTGEEEGTEAFF. The complete variable domain, with remaining parts taken from reference TRBV28 and TRBJ1-1, reads DVKVTQSSRYLVKRTGEKVFLECVQDMDHENMFWYRQDPGLGLRLIYFSYDVKMKEKGDIPEGYSVSREKKERFSLILESASTNQTSMYLCARPTGEEEGTEAFFGQGTRLTVV.

This clone has a single count. This chain connects TRBV10-1 to TRBJ1-2; D is perhaps TRBD1 (5 bases). V was cut by 2 bases and J by 4 bases, with 8 bases left in between. Germline-derived CDR1 and CDR2 are WNHNN and SYGVQD (reference sequence). This CDR3 has 13 amino acids. CDR3 region: CASSEATAYGYTF. CDR3 DNA sequence: TGCGCCAGCAGTGAGGCGACAGCCTATGGCTACACCTTC.